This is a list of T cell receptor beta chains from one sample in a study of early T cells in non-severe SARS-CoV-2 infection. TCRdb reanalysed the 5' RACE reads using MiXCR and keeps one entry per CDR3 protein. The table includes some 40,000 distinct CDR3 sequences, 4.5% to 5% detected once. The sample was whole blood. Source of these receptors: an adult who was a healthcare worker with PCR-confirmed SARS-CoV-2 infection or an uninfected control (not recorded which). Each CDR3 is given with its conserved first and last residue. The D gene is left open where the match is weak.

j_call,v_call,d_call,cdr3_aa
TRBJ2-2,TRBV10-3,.,CAISGVGANTGELFF
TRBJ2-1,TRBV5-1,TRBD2,CASSLAGVSGRSSYNEQFF
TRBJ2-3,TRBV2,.,CASNLADRTDTQYF
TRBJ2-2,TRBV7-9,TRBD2,CASSPSSGGATGELFF
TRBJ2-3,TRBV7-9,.,CASSLAGRGTDTQYF
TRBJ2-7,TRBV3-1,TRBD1,CASSHTGETYEQYF
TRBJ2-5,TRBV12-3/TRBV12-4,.,CASSSFQETQYF
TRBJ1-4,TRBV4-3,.,CASSQDNGGAGFEKLFF
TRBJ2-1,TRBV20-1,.,CSAKRQVSYNEQFF
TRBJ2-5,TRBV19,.,CASSMGASLQETQYF
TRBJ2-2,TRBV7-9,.,CASSLVGPNTGELFF
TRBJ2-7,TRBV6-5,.,CASSYSPQDYEQYF
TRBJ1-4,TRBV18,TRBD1,CASSPPGQRNEKLFF
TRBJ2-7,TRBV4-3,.,CASSQDRVTYEQYF
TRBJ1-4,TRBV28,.,CASSSGQGREKLFF
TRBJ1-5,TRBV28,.,CASRAGTLGINQPQHF
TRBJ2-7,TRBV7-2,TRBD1,CASSHTRYPAGTAPYEQYF
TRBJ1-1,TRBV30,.,CAWSEDSNTEAFF
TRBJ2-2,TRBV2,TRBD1,CASSGTGAAGELFF
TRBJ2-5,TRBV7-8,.,CASSPLNRREETQYF
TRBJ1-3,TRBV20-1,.,CSASDQDQSGNTIYF
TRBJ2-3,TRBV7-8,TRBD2,CATAGGRDTQYF
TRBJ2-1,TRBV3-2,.,CASSQDQGGYNEQFF
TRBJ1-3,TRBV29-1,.,CSGVGQNSGNTIYF
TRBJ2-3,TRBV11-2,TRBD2,CASSSLAGGTDTQYF
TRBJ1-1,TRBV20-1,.,CSARGPGANTEAFF
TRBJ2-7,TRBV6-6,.,CASSPPASGSYEQYF
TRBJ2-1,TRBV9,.,CASGLNSYNEQFF
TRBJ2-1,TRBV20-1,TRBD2,CSARRGLTVNEQFF
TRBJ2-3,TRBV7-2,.,CASSFYADTQYF
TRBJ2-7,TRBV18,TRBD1,CASSPGTASYEQYF
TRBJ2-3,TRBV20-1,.,CSATGSDTQYF
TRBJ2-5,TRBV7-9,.,CASSYYETQYF
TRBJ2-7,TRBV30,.,CAWVSGRFASYEQYF
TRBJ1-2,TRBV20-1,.,CSALPSTETNYGYTF
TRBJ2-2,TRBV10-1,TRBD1,CASSVGTGMNTGELFF
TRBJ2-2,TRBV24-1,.,CATSDVDSTNTGELFF